By share, the clone carrying this TCR beta chain ranks as medium-sized (0.01 to 0.1%). The antigen is unknown. Per the germline V gene, CDR1 is MDHEN and CDR2 is SYDVKM. V was clipped by 8 bases and J by 2 bases, with 16 bases between them. This CDR3 contains 14 residues. Each TCR cDNA molecule carried a unique molecular identifier. TCRdb redid the calling of the 5' RACE reads with MiXCR, one entry per CDR3 protein. The repertoire holds about 3,000 distinct CDR3 sequences, with 25% to 30% as singletons. These data come from a study of spatial heterogeneity in lung cancer. Study outcomes and limitations: Tumors with more nonsynonymous mutations had more expanded intratumoral alpha and beta TCRs.

Time point described: sample taken at primary tumor resection. This chain links TRBV28 with TRBJ2-7, with D possibly matching TRBD1 (6 bases). Sample: lung tumor tissue, taken at surgery. The TCR sequence derives from a male donor with early-stage non-small cell lung cancer. CDR3 in amino acids: CASGGGQRAYEQYF. CDR3 nucleotide sequence: TGTGCCAGCGGGGGCGGGCAGCGTGCCTACGAGCAGTACTTC.